Presented here are 31 T cell receptor beta chains from one specimen sequenced in a study of blood T cell repertoires in COVID-19. TCRdb keeps only in-frame clones here, not all; method: immunoSEQ multiplex PCR. Here the sample spans some 300,000 clones, around 88% being singletons. Input material: peripheral blood. The receptor source for this set is a woman aged 25 to 39 who had recovered from COVID-19.

This clone was seen a single time. The chain combines TRBV2 with TRBJ1-5; D perhaps matches TRBD1 (5 bases). There are 14 residues in the CDR3. V dropped 6 bases and J dropped 4 bases, with 13 bases sitting between them. Germline loops: CDR1 SNHLY, CDR2 FYNNEI. CDR3 loop: CASRYQGWNQPQHF. The CDR3 bases are TGTGCCAGCAGGTATCAGGGTTGGAATCAGCCCCAGCATTTT.

This chain connects TRBV3-1 (or the pseudogene TRBV3-2) to TRBJ1-1, with 11 bases aligning to TRBD1. Germline V CDR1 and CDR2: LGHDT, YNNKEL (reference sequence). CDR3 length: 22 residues. Trimming cost V 3 bases and J 0 bases; bases outside gene matches: 21. The CDR3 here is CASSHGQGASPQGLSMNTEAFF. In nucleotides, the CDR3 is TGTGCCAGCAGCCATGGACAGGGGGCGTCGCCGCAAGGATTGTCCATGAACACTGAAGCTTTCTTT.

In its sample, this clone was seen once. Written as DNA, the CDR3 is TGTGCCAGCAGTTTAGGGCTAAGGGGCACTGAAGCTTTCTTT. Translation: CASSLGLRGTEAFF. The gene calls are TRBV28 and TRBJ1-1; D perhaps matches TRBD1 (5 bases). CDR3 length: 14 amino acids. Per the germline V gene, CDR1 is MDHEN and CDR2 is SYDVKM. Trimming took off 2 bases at V and 4 bases at J, with 11 bases between the two ends.

V is TRBV9 and J is TRBJ2-5; D unclear. Trimming removed 0 bases from V and 3 bases from J, with 9 bases in between. The length of the CDR3 is 14 residues. CDR1 is SGDLS and CDR2 is YYNGEE in the germline V gene. The CDR3: CASSVGPGEETQYF. The CDR3 DNA sequence: TGTGCCAGCAGCGTAGGTCCGGGTGAAGAGACCCAGTACTTC. Variable domain in full (rest from reference TRBV9 and TRBJ2-5): DSGVTQTPKHLITATGQRVTLRCSPRSGDLSVYWYQQSLDQGLQFLIQYYNGEERAKGNILERFSAQQFPDLHSELNLSSLELGDSALYFCASSVGPGEETQYFGPGTRLLVL.

The genes are TRBV10-3 and TRBJ2-2, with a possible D match to TRBD1 (6 bases). Between the trimmed V and J ends, which lost 4 bases and 4 bases, there was a span of 19 bases. The CDR3 loop spans 17 amino acids. From germline, CDR1 is ENHRY and CDR2 SYGVKD. The CDR3 reads CAISVTTGTYTTGELFF. CDR3 nucleotide sequence: TGTGCCATCAGTGTGACTACCGGGACATACACCACCGGGGAGCTGTTTTTT.

The chain joins TRBV5-1 to TRBJ1-1; D gene uncertain. Trimming removed 4 bases at V and 3 bases at J, with 19 bases between. From germline, CDR1 is SGHRS and CDR2 YFSETQ. The CDR3 is 16 residues long. DNA for the CDR3: TGCGCCAGCAGCCCCCTGGGCTCGGGGTTGGACACTGAAGCTTTCTTT. This gives the protein CASSPLGSGLDTEAFF.

This sequence joins TRBV28 and TRBJ1-6, with D unresolved. The CDR3 contains 14 residues. Germline CDR1 and CDR2: MDHEN and SYDVKM. Trimming left V 1 base short and J 6 bases short, with 7 bases between. In DNA form, the CDR3 reads TGTGCCAGCAGTTTATCCGGGTCTAATTCACCCCTCCACTTT. It codes for CASSLSGSNSPLHF.

The chain employs TRBV2 and TRBJ2-2, with 9 bases lining up with TRBD1. This CDR3 region has 16 residues. Germline trimming cut 2 bases from V and 1 base from J; bases unmatched to any gene: 2. Germline assignment: CDR1 SNHLY and CDR2 FYNNEI. CDR3 sequence: CASSETGGRNTGELFF. CDR3 nucleotides: TGTGCCAGCAGTGAAACAGGGGGCCGGAACACCGGGGAGCTGTTTTTT.

This chain uses TRBV12-3 or TRBV12-4 with TRBJ1-1; 8 bases line up with TRBD1. This CDR3 spans 12 amino acids. The V segment lost 5 bases and the J segment 4 bases; nucleotides outside the gene matches: 0. In nucleotides, the CDR3 is TGTGCCAGCAGTACAGGGGGCACTGAAGCTTTCTTT. Translated, it gives CASSTGGTEAFF.

The V call is TRBV2, the J call TRBJ2-1; 10 bases map to TRBD2. CDR1 is SNHLY, CDR2 FYNNEI, per germline. J gave up 2 bases and V 4 bases, and 2 bases lay outside the gene matches. The CDR3 sequence is 15 residues long. The CDR3 region is CASSVTSGAYNEQFF. The DNA of the CDR3 is TGTGCCAGCAGTGTCACTAGCGGGGCCTACAATGAGCAGTTCTTC.

The chain couples TRBV12-3 or TRBV12-4 to TRBJ1-1, with D hard to call. This CDR3 is 11 amino acids long. V lost 4 bases to trimming and J lost 5 bases, with 5 bases between them. The CDR3 nucleotides read TGTGCCAGCAGTTACGGGACTGAAGCTTTCTTT. This translates into CASSYGTEAFF.

CDR3 coding DNA: TGTGCCAGTAGTCCCGTGCTAGCGGGGGTCTACGAGCAGTACTTC. Protein: CASSPVLAGVYEQYF. The genes are TRBV19 and TRBJ2-7; TRBD2 aligns across 10 bases. V lost 5 bases and J lost 3; bases outside the gene matches: 7. This CDR3 region has 15 residues. Germline CDR1 LNHDA, CDR2 SQIVND (reference sequence). The complete variable domain, with remaining parts taken from reference TRBV19 and TRBJ2-7, reads DGGITQSPKYLFRKEGQNVTLSCEQNLNHDAMYWYRQDPGQGLRLIYYSQIVNDFQKGDIAEGYSVSREKKESFPLTVTSAQKNPTAFYLCASSPVLAGVYEQYFGPGTRLTVT.

This chain joins TRBV21-1 and TRBJ2-3; the table names TRBD2, a call not compared with the DNA. TRBV21-1 is listed as a pseudogene. CDR3 length: 16 amino acids. This CDR3 is CASHKGRGGSTDTQYF. The CDR3 DNA reads as TGTGCCAGCCACAAAGGGCGGGGGGGGAGCACAGATACGCAGTATTTT.

The V gene is TRBV4-2, the J gene TRBJ2-3; no definite D call. CDR3 length: 14 residues. Germline V gene data show CDR1 as LGHNA and CDR2 as YNFKEQ. Trimming shortened V by 0 bases and J by 5 bases, and 9 bases separated the two germline ends. The CDR3 region has the DNA TGTGCCAGCAGCCAAGAAGAGTACAGAGATACGCAGTATTTT. This gives the protein CASSQEEYRDTQYF.

This chain uses TRBV19 with TRBJ2-7; perhaps TRBD2 as D (5 bases). Trimming stripped 5 bases from V and 6 bases from J, with 8 bases between. CDR1 and CDR2 from the germline V gene are LNHDA and SQIVND (reference sequence). This CDR3 has 11 amino acids. The CDR3 protein is CASSLGLEQYF. DNA of the CDR3: TGTGCCAGTAGTCTAGGACTCGAGCAGTACTTC.

V usage is TRBV23-1 and J usage is TRBJ2-7, with 8 bases matching TRBD1. TRBV23-1 qualifies as an ORF whose function is uncertain. The V segment lost 7 bases and the J segment 4 bases; nucleotides outside the gene matches: 12. This CDR3 is built from 15 residues. The CDR3 bases are TGCGCCAGCACCCTGGCACAGGGGGTAAATTACGAGCAGTACTTC. Translation gives CASTLAQGVNYEQYF.

The rearrangement links TRBV5-1 to TRBJ1-2, with 7 positions matching TRBD1. The CDR3 has 16 amino acids. With V trimmed by 0 bases and J by 1 base, 6 bases remained unmatched. The germline CDR1 and CDR2 sequences are SGHRS and YFSETQ. The CDR3 nucleotides read TGCGCCAGCAGCTTGGACCCGGGACAGCTTAACTATGGCTACACCTTC. It translates to CASSLDPGQLNYGYTF.

The chain carries TRBV6-2 or TRBV6-3 and TRBJ2-7; a possible D gene is TRBD2 (6 bases). Trimming removed 4 bases from V and 1 base from J, with 11 bases in between. The CDR3 spans 14 residues. The germline V gene encodes CDR1 MNHEY and CDR2 SVGEGT. CDR3 loop: CASSLRGFSYEQYF. CDR3 bases: TGTGCCAGCAGTTTGCGGGGTTTTTCCTACGAGCAGTACTTC.

The chain recombines TRBV11-3 with TRBJ2-3; 7 bases line up with TRBD1. With 3 bases clipped from V and 2 bases from J, the junction kept 2 bases outside the gene matches. The CDR3 spans 14 residues. CDR1 and CDR2 from the germline V gene are SGHNT and YENEEA. The CDR3 DNA sequence: TGTGCCAGCAGCTTCGACAGGGCCACAGATACGCAGTATTTT. Translation: CASSFDRATDTQYF.

The chain recombines TRBV9 with TRBJ2-2; tentatively, D is TRBD1 (7 bases). CDR3 size: 16 residues. The V gene's germline CDR1 is SGDLS and CDR2 YYNGEE. Between the trimmed V and J ends, which lost 0 bases and 5 bases, there was a span of 14 bases. The CDR3 region is CASSVVCQGGTGELFF. The CDR3, as DNA: TGTGCCAGCAGCGTAGTTTGCCAGGGGGGAACCGGGGAGCTGTTTTTT.

The CDR3 is CASSYLRENSPLHF. DNA for the CDR3: TGTGCCAGCAGTTACTTGCGGGAAAATTCACCCCTCCACTTT. The rearrangement joins TRBV6-2 or TRBV6-3 to TRBJ1-6; D uncertain. The CDR3 length is 14 residues. V was cut by 1 base and J by 7 bases, with 8 bases left in between. Germline V gene sequence: CDR1 MNHEY, CDR2 SVGEGT.

This rearrangement joins TRBV28 to TRBJ2-3; a weak D match, TRBD1 (10 bases). This CDR3 is built from 20 residues. Germline CDR1 is MDHEN and CDR2 is SYDVKM. The germline V and J ends were trimmed by 6 bases and 2 bases, with 30 bases remaining between them. The CDR3 reads CASSPRQGAQAGGSTDTQYF. The CDR3, as DNA: TGTGCCAGCAGCCCGCGACAGGGGGCGCAAGCGGGGGGCTCCACAGATACGCAGTATTTT.

The V gene is TRBV7-3, the J gene TRBJ2-2, with a tentative D call TRBD1 (5 bases). V was pared by 5 bases and J by 5 bases, with 12 bases between. This CDR3 is built from 14 residues. CDR1 and CDR2 from the germline V gene are SGHTA and FQGTGA. This CDR3 is CASSVNQGTGELFF. For the CDR3, the DNA is TGTGCCAGCAGCGTAAACCAGGGTACCGGGGAGCTGTTTTTT.

The chain combines TRBV14 with TRBJ1-6; D may be TRBD1 (6 bases). CDR1 and CDR2 (germline): SGHDN, FVKESK. There are 13 residues in the CDR3. Trimming took off 8 bases at V and 7 bases at J, with 12 bases between the two ends. The CDR3 nucleotides are TGTGCCAGCTCCCTAACAGGGAATTCACCCCTCCACTTT. Translated: CASSLTGNSPLHF.

The chain combines TRBV6-2 or TRBV6-3 with TRBJ1-6; possible D gene TRBD1, 5 bases. The germline CDR1 and CDR2 sequences are MNHEY and SVGEGT. V lost 4 bases and J 5 bases, leaving 12 bases between the germline ends. The CDR3 loop spans 15 amino acids. This CDR3 reads CASSSLDSDNSPLHF. In DNA, the CDR3 is TGTGCCAGCAGTTCCCTCGACAGCGATAATTCACCCCTCCACTTT.

The CDR3: CASTLASGSGANVLTF. For the CDR3, the DNA is TGTGCCAGCACCCTCGCTAGCGGATCTGGGGCCAACGTCCTGACTTTC. The genes are TRBV7-3 and TRBJ2-6; 7 nucleotides align to TRBD2. J gave up 1 base and V 7 bases, and 7 bases lay outside the gene matches. CDR1 and CDR2 from the germline V gene are SGHTA and FQGTGA. The CDR3 extends over 16 amino acids. The full variable domain, with the rest looked up from reference TRBV7-3 and TRBJ2-6, is GAGVSQTPSNKVTEKGKYVELRCDPISGHTALYWYRQSLGQGPEFLIYFQGTGAADDSGLPNDRFFAVRPEGSVSTLKIQRTERGDSAVYLCASTLASGSGANVLTFGAGSRLTVL.

The V gene is TRBV7-9, the J gene TRBJ1-2, with TRBD1 matching 7 bases. The J segment lost 7 bases and the V segment lost 5 bases, leaving 4 bases of the junction unmatched. The germline gives CDR1 SEHNR, CDR2 FQNEAQ (reference sequence). CDR3 length: 12 amino acids. The CDR3 loop is CASSPGQRGYTF. The CDR3 nucleotides are TGTGCCAGCAGCCCGGGACAGCGTGGCTACACCTTC.

V and J are TRBV27 and TRBJ1-4; the match to TRBD1 covers 7 bases. This CDR3 is built from 15 residues. J gave up 8 bases and V 5 bases, and 11 bases lay outside the gene matches. The V gene's germline CDR1 is MNHEY and CDR2 SMNVEV (reference sequence). DNA of the CDR3: TGTGCCAGCAGTCCCCGACAGGGTGCGGGGGAAAAACTGTTTTTT. As protein: CASSPRQGAGEKLFF.

This clone was found once. The V call is TRBV3-1 (or the pseudogene TRBV3-2), the J call TRBJ1-3, with D perhaps TRBD1 (5 bases). The germline V gene encodes CDR1 LGHDT and CDR2 YNNKEL (reference sequence). The CDR3 sequence is 13 residues long. The V end was cut by 4 bases, the J end by 4 bases, with 8 bases between. The CDR3 DNA is TGTGCCAGCAGCCTAGGGGCCGGAAACACCATATATTTT. Its translation is CASSLGAGNTIYF.

V is TRBV5-6 and J is TRBJ2-7, with 9 bases matching TRBD1. The CDR3 has 15 amino acids. The germline CDR1 and CDR2 sequences are SGHDT and YYEEEE. V lost 2 bases, J lost 5 bases, and 8 bases stayed unmatched. The DNA for the CDR3 is TGTGCCAGCAGCTTCTTGGAGACAGGGGGACACGAGCAGTACTTC. It is translated as CASSFLETGGHEQYF.

The chain links TRBV7-8 to TRBJ2-5, with D perhaps matching TRBD2 (5 bases). Trimming shortened V by 5 bases and J by 5 bases, and 15 bases separated the two germline ends. The CDR3 consists of 14 residues. Germline V gene lookup returns CDR1 SGHVS and CDR2 FQNEAQ. The CDR3 loop reads CASSPGGWVETQYF. The CDR3 bases are TGTGCCAGCAGCCCCGGAGGATGGGTTGAGACCCAGTACTTC.